These T cell receptor beta chains were read from a single sample in a study of T cell changes during pregnancy in multiple sclerosis. Data came from immunoSEQ multiplex PCR; TCRdb stores just in-frame clones and leaves some out. Of about 59,000 clones listed, roughly 94% are singletons. Material: CD8+ T cells from peripheral blood mononuclear cells, obtained after pregnancy. These receptors were collected from a female donor with multiple sclerosis, enrolled in a pregnancy study. Each CDR3 is given with its conserved first and last residue. The D gene is left open where the match is weak. Some rows mark clone size as missing; the rest say once, few, many or name a class of expanded clone.

abundance | d_gene | j_gene | v_gene | CDR3nt | CDR3aa
. | . | TRBJ1-1 | TRBV27 | TGTGCCAGCAGCTCCTATACTGAAGCTTTCTTT | CASSSYTEAFF
. | . | TRBJ1-2 | TRBV4-3 | TGCGCCAGCAGCCAAGATTACGAGGATTACTATGGCTACACCTTC | CASSQDYEDYYGYTF
. | TRBD2 | TRBJ2-7 | TRBV27 | TGTGCCAGCAGTTTGGGGGGGTACTACGAGCAGTACTTC | CASSLGGYYEQYF
once | TRBD2 | TRBJ2-7 | TRBV4-1 | TGCGCCAGCAGCCTCGGGACTAGCGGGACCTACGAGCAGTACTTC | CASSLGTSGTYEQYF
. | . | TRBJ2-1 | TRBV9 | TGTGCCAGCGGAGAAGTTGGTGAGCAGTTCTTC | CASGEVGEQFF
. | . | TRBJ1-2 | TRBV29-1 | TGCAGCGTCGCGGAAATCTATGGCTACACCTTC | CSVAEIYGYTF
. | . | TRBJ2-2 | TRBV2 | TGTGCCAGCAGTGCCTTTGCGGGTCAACCCCGCCCCGGGGAGCTGTTTTTT | CASSAFAGQPRPGELFF
. | . | TRBJ1-2 | TRBV29-1 | TGCAGCGTTTGGGACCCTAACGGGAGCTATGGCTACACCTTC | CSVWDPNGSYGYTF
. | TRBD2 | TRBJ2-3 | TRBV5-4 | TGTGCCAGCAGTCCCCCGGGGGGTAGCACAGATACGCAGTATTTT | CASSPPGGSTDTQYF
. | . | TRBJ2-1 | TRBV27 | TGTGCCAGCAGTTTAGTGGTGCGGGATAGCTCCTACAATGAGCAGTTCTTC | CASSLVVRDSSYNEQFF
. | TRBD2 | TRBJ2-3 | TRBV5-1 | TGCGCCAGCAGCCCGGGACTAGTGAATACGCAGTATTTT | CASSPGLVNTQYF
. | . | TRBJ1-2 | TRBV9 | TGTGCCAGCAGCGTAGCTCATGACTACTATGGCTACACCTTC | CASSVAHDYYGYTF
. | TRBD2 | TRBJ2-1 | TRBV5-1 | TGCGCCAGCAAGGGGACTAGTATTTACAATGAGCAGTTCTTC | CASKGTSIYNEQFF
. | . | TRBJ1-1 | TRBV29-1 | TGCAGCGTTGAGGGGGCGAGTACTGAAGCTTTCTTT | CSVEGASTEAFF
. | TRBD1 | TRBJ2-2 | TRBV27 | TGTGCCAGCAGTATCTACAGGGGAACCGGGGAGCTGTTTTTT | CASSIYRGTGELFF
. | TRBD1 | TRBJ2-1 | TRBV6-5 | TGTGCCAGCAGGTTCCGGACAGGGTCCTACAATGAGCAGTTCTTC | CASRFRTGSYNEQFF
. | TRBD2 | TRBJ2-2 | TRBV11-2 | TGTGCCAGCGGGACTAGCGGGAGCCCCGGGGAGCTGTTTTTT | CASGTSGSPGELFF
once | . | TRBJ1-2 | TRBV27 | TGTGCCAGCAGTTCTACGCAAAATGGCTACACCTTC | CASSSTQNGYTF
. | . | TRBJ2-2 | TRBV29-1 | TGCAGCGTGGCCCCTACAGGGATCGGCGGGGAGCTGTTTTTT | CSVAPTGIGGELFF
. | TRBD1 | TRBJ2-1 | TRBV28 | TGTGCCAGCAGTTCGTTCGTTACAGGGGGTAGGCAGTTCTTC | CASSSFVTGGRQFF
. | TRBD2 | TRBJ2-1 | TRBV19 | TGTGCCAGTAGTATAGCTAGCGGGAGGAACTCCTACAATGAGCAGTTCTTC | CASSIASGRNSYNEQFF
. | . | TRBJ1-4 | TRBV6-5 | TGTGCCAGCAGTTACTCGAGTAGCGGAAAACTGTTTTTT | CASSYSSSGKLFF
. | TRBD2 | TRBJ2-5 | TRBV4-1 | TGCGCCAGCAGCCAACTAGCGGGAGTCCCTGAGACCCAGTACTTC | CASSQLAGVPETQYF
. | . | TRBJ1-3 | TRBV7-9 | TGTGCCAGCAGCGAGACAATCTCTGGAAACACCATATATTTT | CASSETISGNTIYF
. | . | TRBJ1-1 | TRBV5-6 | TGTGCCAGCAGCTCCTTTAACACTGAAGCTTTCTTT | CASSSFNTEAFF
. | TRBD1 | TRBJ2-2 | TRBV6-5 | TGTGCCAGCAGTTACCTTCCGGGACAGGGGACCGGGGAGCTGTTTTTT | CASSYLPGQGTGELFF
. | TRBD1 | TRBJ1-1 | TRBV5-4 | TGTGCCAGCAGCTGGGGGACAGGGGGCGTCACTGAAGCTTTCTTT | CASSWGTGGVTEAFF
. | . | TRBJ2-4 | TRBV4-3 | TGCGCCAGCAGCCAAGAAGGAGGTGGGGCGGGGAAAAACATTCAGTACTTC | CASSQEGGGAGKNIQYF
. | . | TRBJ2-7 | TRBV10-3 | TGTGCCATCAGTGGGGCCTCCTACGAGCAGTACTTC | CAISGASYEQYF
. | . | TRBJ2-7 | TRBV7-8 | TGTGCCAGCAGCTTAGGGCTAGTAACCTACGAGCAGTACTTC | CASSLGLVTYEQYF
. | TRBD1 | TRBJ2-1 | TRBV9 | TGTGCCAGCAGCGTAGAACCGGACAGGGGGGATAATGAGCAGTTCTTC | CASSVEPDRGDNEQFF
. | TRBD1 | TRBJ2-7 | TRBV27 | TGTGCCAGCAGTTGGGGACAGGGGGCTTACGAGCAGTACTTC | CASSWGQGAYEQYF
once | TRBD2 | TRBJ2-1 | TRBV7-7 | TGTGCCAGCAGCTTAGGTAGCGGGAGGTACAATGAGCAGTTCTTC | CASSLGSGRYNEQFF
. | . | TRBJ2-1 | TRBV5-4 | TGTGCCAGCAGCTTGACGAGGGCGGGCTACAATGAGCAGTTCTTC | CASSLTRAGYNEQFF
few | TRBD1 | TRBJ1-1 | TRBV12-5 | TGTGCTAGTGGTTTGGTTCCTTCATACAGGGGTAGGACTGAAGCTTTCTTT | CASGLVPSYRGRTEAFF
. | . | TRBJ2-5 | TRBV7-9 | TGTGCCAGCAGCTCGCCCAGACTTGGTGGGAGCCAAGAGACCCAGTACTTC | CASSSPRLGGSQETQYF
. | . | TRBJ2-7 | TRBV4-2 | TGTGCCAGCAGCCAAGGGGGAGGGGGGGCCGAGCAGTACTTC | CASSQGGGGAEQYF
few | TRBD1 | TRBJ1-1 | TRBV19 | TGTGCCAGTAAAGCCGGGACAGGGGGTACTGAAGCTTTCTTT | CASKAGTGGTEAFF
. | . | TRBJ2-7 | TRBV5-6 | TGTGCCAGCAGCTCCCTTACAGGGTTAACGTACGAGCAGTACTTC | CASSSLTGLTYEQYF
. | . | TRBJ2-6 | TRBV30 | TGTGCCTGGAGTGTCAGCTCTGGGGCCAACGTCCTGACTTTC | CAWSVSSGANVLTF
. | TRBD2 | TRBJ2-7 | TRBV5-4 | TGTGCCAGCAGCTTGGGACTAGCGGGAGCGGGGGAGCAGTACTTC | CASSLGLAGAGEQYF
. | TRBD1 | TRBJ1-1 | TRBV5-1 | TGCGCCAGCCGGAGACAGGGAAACACTGAAGCTTTCTTT | CASRRQGNTEAFF
. | TRBD2 | TRBJ2-7 | TRBV7-2 | TGTGCCAGCAGCAGTTCGGGACTAGCATTCCACGAGCAGTACTTC | CASSSSGLAFHEQYF
once | . | TRBJ2-3 | TRBV5-4 | TGTGCCAGCAGCTCCCTCGGAGGAACGGATACGCAGTATTTT | CASSSLGGTDTQYF
. | TRBD1 | TRBJ1-5 | TRBV27 | TGTGCCAGCAGTCCAGCCACCGACAGGGTGAATCAGCCCCAGCATTTT | CASSPATDRVNQPQHF
. | . | TRBJ2-1 | TRBV7-9 | TGTGCCAGCAGCTTAGGGACTGTTGAGCAGTTCTTC | CASSLGTVEQFF
once | TRBD2 | TRBJ2-7 | TRBV19 | TGTGCCAGTAGCCTCCCGAGCGGGAGGGTATCGTTGAGCTACGAGCAGTACTTC | CASSLPSGRVSLSYEQYF
. | TRBD2 | TRBJ2-5 | TRBV9 | TGTGCCAGCAGCGCCCCCATCGGGGGAGGGAGACAAGAGACCCAGTACTTC | CASSAPIGGGRQETQYF
. | TRBD2 | TRBJ2-7 | TRBV7-9 | TGTGCCAGCAGCTTAGGGACTAGCGGGAGTCAGAGGGCTGGCGAGCAGTACTTC | CASSLGTSGSQRAGEQYF
. | TRBD2 | TRBJ2-7 | TRBV5-6 | TGTGCCAGCAGCTTGGGACTAGCGGGAGGGCGGTACTTC | CASSLGLAGGRYF
. | TRBD2 | TRBJ2-7 | TRBV4-1 | TGCGCCAGCAGCCAGGGACTAGCGAATGGATTTTCCTACGAGCAGTACTTC | CASSQGLANGFSYEQYF
. | . | TRBJ2-2 | TRBV5-1 | TGCGCCAGCAGCCCCCTGTCGAACACCGGGGAGCTGTTTTTT | CASSPLSNTGELFF
. | . | TRBJ2-1 | TRBV7-2 | TGTGCCAGCAGCTTCGATTGGGCAGGGTACAATGAGCAGTTCTTC | CASSFDWAGYNEQFF
. | . | TRBJ2-7 | TRBV7-9 | TGTGCCAGCAGCTTCCCTCTAACAGGGTTGTTGGGGTACGAGCAGTACTTC | CASSFPLTGLLGYEQYF
. | . | TRBJ2-4 | TRBV5-6 | TGTGCCAGCAGCTTGTGGCAGGAAGGAAACATTCAGTACTTC | CASSLWQEGNIQYF
. | TRBD2 | TRBJ2-5 | TRBV2 | TGTGCCAGCAGTGGCCGTCTAGCGGGAATGAAGACCCAGTACTTC | CASSGRLAGMKTQYF
. | TRBD1 | TRBJ2-7 | TRBV14 | TGTGCCAGCAGCCAAGCCCGGGGGGACAGGGGTAGCGAGCAGTACTTC | CASSQARGDRGSEQYF